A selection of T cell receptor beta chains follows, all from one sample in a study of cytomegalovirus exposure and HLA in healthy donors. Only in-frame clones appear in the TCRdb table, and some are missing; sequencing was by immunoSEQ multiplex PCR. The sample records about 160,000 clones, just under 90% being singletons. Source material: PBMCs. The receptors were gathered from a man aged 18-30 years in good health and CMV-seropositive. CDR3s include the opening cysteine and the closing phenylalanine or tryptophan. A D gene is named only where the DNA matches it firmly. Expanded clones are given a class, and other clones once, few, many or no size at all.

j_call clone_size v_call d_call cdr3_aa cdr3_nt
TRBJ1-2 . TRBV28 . CASSSALTVSYGYTF TGTGCCAGCAGTTCAGCCTTGACAGTAAGCTATGGCTACACCTTC
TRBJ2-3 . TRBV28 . CASSLLVGGRPRTDTQYF TGTGCCAGCAGTTTATTGGTGGGTGGCAGGCCACGCACAGATACGCAGTATTTT
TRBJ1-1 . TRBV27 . CASSLTGNTEAFF TGTGCCAGCAGTTTAACAGGGAACACTGAAGCTTTCTTT
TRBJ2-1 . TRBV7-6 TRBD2 CASSLGAGGHNEQFF TGTGCCAGCAGCTTAGGGGCGGGAGGGCACAATGAGCAGTTCTTC
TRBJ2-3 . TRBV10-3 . CAISDRGSTDTQYF TGTGCCATCAGTGACCGCGGAAGCACAGATACGCAGTATTTT
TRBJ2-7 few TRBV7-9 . CASSQDSNQYF TGTGCCAGCAGCCAGGACAGTAACCAGTACTTC
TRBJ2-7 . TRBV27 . CASSFGTGVFYEQYF TGTGCCAGCAGTTTCGGGACTGGGGTCTTCTACGAGCAGTACTTC
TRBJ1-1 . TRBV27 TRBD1 CASSLLGTGNTEAFF TGTGCCAGCAGTTTATTGGGGACAGGGAACACTGAAGCTTTCTTT
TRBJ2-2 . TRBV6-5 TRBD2 CASSYSYSGGVGELFF TGTGCCAGCAGTTACTCTTACTCGGGGGGTGTTGGGGAGCTGTTTTTT
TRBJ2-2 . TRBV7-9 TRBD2 CASSWTSTTGELFF TGTGCCAGCAGTTGGACTAGCACTACCGGGGAGCTGTTTTTT
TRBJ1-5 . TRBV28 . CASSQALSNQPQHF TGTGCCAGCAGTCAAGCCCTTAGCAATCAGCCCCAGCATTTT
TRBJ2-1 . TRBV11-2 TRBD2 CASSLDSSGSYNEQFF TGTGCCAGCAGCTTGGATTCGAGCGGGAGTTACAATGAGCAGTTCTTC
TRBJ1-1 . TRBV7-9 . CASDRENTEAFF TGTGCCAGCGACAGAGAAAACACTGAAGCTTTCTTT
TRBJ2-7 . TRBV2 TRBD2 CAKSYGRQDEQYF TGTGCTAAAAGCTACGGGAGGCAAGACGAGCAGTACTTC
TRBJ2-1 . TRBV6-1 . CASSEDVVFSSYNEQFF TGTGCCAGCAGTGAAGATGTGGTCTTTAGCTCCTACAATGAGCAGTTCTTC
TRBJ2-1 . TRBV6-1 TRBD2 CASSDRTSGRVYNEQFF TGTGCCAGCAGTGACAGGACTAGCGGGAGGGTGTACAATGAGCAGTTCTTC
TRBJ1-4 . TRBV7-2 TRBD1 CASSLRQGVGKLFF TGTGCCAGCAGCTTGCGGCAGGGGGTAGGAAAACTGTTTTTT
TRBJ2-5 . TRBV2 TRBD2 CASKKASGKQETQYF TGTGCCAGCAAAAAGGCTAGCGGGAAACAAGAGACCCAGTACTTC
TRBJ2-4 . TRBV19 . CASSIIAGANIQYF TGTGCCAGTAGTATCATCGCAGGGGCAAACATTCAGTACTTC
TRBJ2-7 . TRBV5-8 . CASSNQPGTNYEQYF TGTGCCAGCAGCAACCAACCGGGAACCAACTACGAGCAGTACTTC
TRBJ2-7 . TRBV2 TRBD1 CASSFRGLSSYEQYF TGTGCCAGCAGTTTCAGGGGGCTCTCGTCCTACGAGCAGTACTTC
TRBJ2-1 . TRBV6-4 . CASSRGAGGYNEQFF TGTGCCAGCAGTCGCGGGGCAGGGGGCTACAATGAGCAGTTCTTC
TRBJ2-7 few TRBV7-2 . CASSLDANYEQYF TGTGCCAGCAGCTTAGACGCGAATTACGAGCAGTACTTC
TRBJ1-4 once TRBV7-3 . CASSPRGGEGEKLFF TGTGCCAGCAGCCCCCGGGGAGGGGAAGGTGAAAAACTGTTTTTT
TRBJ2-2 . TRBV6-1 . CASSESGVPSGELFF TGTGCCAGCAGTGAGTCAGGGGTTCCGTCCGGGGAGCTGTTTTTT
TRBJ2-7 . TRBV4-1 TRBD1 CASSQVVGTGYYF TGCGCCAGCAGCCAAGTGGTAGGGACAGGGTATTACTTC
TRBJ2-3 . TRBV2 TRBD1 CASSEGKGQGADTQYF TGTGCCAGCAGTGAAGGGAAGGGACAGGGCGCAGATACGCAGTATTTT
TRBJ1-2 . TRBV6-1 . CASSEANRNYGYTF TGTGCCAGCAGTGAAGCGAATAGAAACTATGGCTACACCTTC
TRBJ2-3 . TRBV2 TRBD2 CASSERLAGGRGTDTQYF TGTGCCAGCAGTGAAAGGCTAGCGGGAGGGCGCGGCACAGATACGCAGTATTTT
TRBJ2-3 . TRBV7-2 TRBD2 CASSLGKTSGKEDTQYF TGTGCCAGCAGCTTAGGTAAAACTAGCGGGAAAGAAGATACGCAGTATTTT
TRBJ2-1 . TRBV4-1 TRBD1 CASSPAGTVSEQFF TGCGCCAGCAGCCCAGCCGGGACAGTATCCGAGCAGTTCTTC
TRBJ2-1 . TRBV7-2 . CASSLNPGSFDEQFF TGTGCCAGCAGCTTGAACCCGGGAAGTTTTGATGAGCAGTTCTTC
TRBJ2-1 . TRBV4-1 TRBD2 CASSQDGPSGNAQFF TGCGCCAGCAGCCAAGATGGGCCTAGCGGGAACGCGCAGTTCTTC
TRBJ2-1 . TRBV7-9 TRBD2 CASSPRASGNPAQFF TGTGCCAGCAGCCCCCGGGCTAGCGGGAACCCGGCGCAGTTCTTC
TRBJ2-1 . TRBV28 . CASSPLWGVGNEQFF TGTGCCAGCAGTCCCCTCTGGGGAGTGGGCAATGAGCAGTTCTTC
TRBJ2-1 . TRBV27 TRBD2 CASSFASGVLGVNNEQFF TGTGCCAGCAGTTTTGCTAGCGGGGTCCTCGGGGTAAACAATGAGCAGTTCTTC
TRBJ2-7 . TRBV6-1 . CASSEGLAYEQYF TGTGCCAGCAGTGAAGGACTAGCCTACGAGCAGTACTTC
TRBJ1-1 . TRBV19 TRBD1 CASSPGQGIVDTEAFF TGTGCCAGTAGTCCTGGACAGGGAATAGTAGACACTGAAGCTTTCTTT
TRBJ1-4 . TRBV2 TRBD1 CASSDLLGGQGSEKLFF TGTGCCAGCAGTGATCTTCTGGGGGGACAGGGAAGTGAAAAACTGTTTTTT
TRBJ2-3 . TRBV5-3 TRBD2 CARSDIAGSASTDTQYF TGTGCCAGAAGCGATATAGCGGGATCCGCTAGCACAGATACGCAGTATTTT
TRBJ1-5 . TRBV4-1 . CASSQTVDQPQHF TGCGCCAGCAGCCAAACGGTCGATCAGCCCCAGCATTTT
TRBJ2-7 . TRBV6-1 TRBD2 CASSEEAGGRYEQYF TGTGCCAGCAGTGAAGAAGCGGGAGGGCGTTACGAGCAGTACTTC
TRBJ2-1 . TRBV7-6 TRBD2 CASSLAATSGSYEQFF TGTGCCAGCAGCTTAGCCGCGACTAGCGGGAGCTATGAGCAGTTCTTC
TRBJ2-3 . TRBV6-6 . CASRGGRGSQDTQYF TGTGCCAGCAGGGGAGGTAGAGGTAGTCAAGATACGCAGTATTTT
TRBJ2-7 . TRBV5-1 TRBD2 CASSLLGLAGDNEQYF TGCGCCAGCAGCTTGTTGGGACTAGCGGGAGATAACGAGCAGTACTTC